Presented here are 11 T cell receptor beta chains from one specimen sequenced in a study of CD8 T cells in Susac syndrome. It was with random hexamers that 0.5 to 1 ug RNA was reverse transcribed. TCRdb passed the immunoSEQ multiplex PCR reads through MiXCR, listing each CDR3 protein once. This table holds some 190,000 distinct CDR3 sequences, 90% to 97% found once. The specimen was CD4+ T cells from PBMCs. The receptors derive from a human donor with multiple sclerosis.

The V gene is TRBV29-1, the J gene TRBJ2-5; 8 bases map to TRBD2. With V trimmed by 4 bases and J by 5 bases, 3 bases remained unmatched. The germline V gene has CDR1 SQVTM and CDR2 ANQGSEA. The CDR3 runs to 12 residues. CDR3 in amino acids: CSVVGGEETQYF. For the CDR3, the DNA is TGCAGCGTTGTCGGGGGGGAGGAGACCCAGTACTTC.

The chain joins TRBV29-1 to TRBJ2-5; 11 bases fit TRBD1. This CDR3 has 14 amino acids. Looked up from germline, CDR1 is SQVTM and CDR2 is ANQGSEA. The V gene end was trimmed by 7 bases and the J gene end by 1 base; junction bases not matched to a gene: 5. CDR3 residues: CSGGQGAIQETQYF. CDR3 bases: TGCAGCGGAGGACAGGGGGCTATCCAAGAGACCCAGTACTTC.

The chain employs TRBV28 and TRBJ2-7, with unresolved D. The V gene lost 7 bases and the J gene lost 3 bases, with 13 bases spanning the gap. Germline CDR1 is MDHEN and CDR2 is SYDVKM. The CDR3 contains 13 residues. The CDR3: CASTNRRYYEQYF. The CDR3 region has the DNA TGTGCCAGCACCAACCGGCGGTACTACGAGCAGTACTTC. Filled out from reference TRBV28 and TRBJ2-7, the complete variable domain reads DVKVTQSSRYLVKRTGEKVFLECVQDMDHENMFWYRQDPGLGLRLIYFSYDVKMKEKGDIPEGYSVSREKKERFSLILESASTNQTSMYLCASTNRRYYEQYFGPGTRLTVT.

The chain combines TRBV5-4 with TRBJ1-2; D unclear. V lost 1 base to trimming and J lost 6 bases, with 7 bases between them. In germline, CDR1 is SGHNT, CDR2 YYREEE (reference sequence). The CDR3 is 12 amino acids. As DNA, the CDR3 is TGTGCCAGCAGCTTGATAGGGAATGGCTACACCTTC. This gives the protein CASSLIGNGYTF.

The CDR3 region is CASSRDRANTGELFF. DNA for the CDR3: TGTGCCAGCAGCCGGGACAGGGCGAACACCGGGGAGCTGTTTTTT. This chain uses TRBV5-6 with TRBJ2-2; 9 bases line up with TRBD1. The CDR3 loop spans 15 amino acids. Trimming took 4 bases from V and 0 from J; bases not matched to a gene: 1. Per germline, CDR1 SGHDT and CDR2 YYEEEE.

The V and J genes are TRBV20-1 and TRBJ1-1, with D unclear. The CDR3 is 11 residues long. From germline, CDR1 is DFQATT and CDR2 SNEGSKA (reference sequence). Deletions cut 8 bases from V and 4 bases from J, with 11 bases between. CDR3 nucleotide sequence: TGCAGTCCCAGAGCGGGCACTGAAGCTTTCTTT. Its protein is CSPRAGTEAFF.

This chain joins TRBV20-1 and TRBJ1-1; no reliable D call. The V end lost 3 bases, the J end lost 0 bases, and 5 bases lay between the germline ends. The CDR3 loop spans 12 amino acids. CDR1 and CDR2 from the germline V gene are DFQATT and SNEGSKA (reference sequence). The CDR3 coding sequence is TGCAGTGCTAGTCGGGTGAACACTGAAGCTTTCTTT. As protein: CSASRVNTEAFF.

The chain joins TRBV30 to TRBJ1-2; D unresolved. V was cut by 3 bases and J by 0 bases, with 11 bases left in between. In germline, CDR1 is GTSNPN, CDR2 SVGIG (reference sequence). The CDR3 is 14 residues long. The CDR3, as DNA: TGTGCCTGGAGGAGAGCCAGGCCTAACTATGGCTACACCTTC. The encoded protein is CAWRRARPNYGYTF.

The chain combines TRBV20-1 with TRBJ2-3; TRBD2 matches 8 bases. CDR3 length: 12 amino acids. The ends lost 5 bases at V and 2 bases at J; junction bases unmatched: 0. The germline CDR1 and CDR2 sequences are DFQATT and SNEGSKA (reference sequence). CDR3 bases: TGCAGTGCTGGACTAGCCACAGATACGCAGTATTTT. Its translation is CSAGLATDTQYF.

The J gene is TRBJ2-1, the V gene TRBV12-3 or TRBV12-4; D possibly corresponds to TRBD1 (5 bases). This CDR3 comprises 15 residues. V was trimmed by 3 bases and J by 9 bases, leaving 18 bases between them. In nucleotides, the CDR3 is TGTGCCAGCAGTTTCGACCCGGGCCAAGGGGTTGAGCAGTTCTTC. It specifies CASSFDPGQGVEQFF.

The rearrangement links TRBV20-1 to TRBJ1-2, with no clear D. The CDR3 runs 11 residues. The germline V gene encodes CDR1 DFQATT and CDR2 SNEGSKA (reference sequence). With 5 bases removed from V and 6 bases from J, the gap between germline ends came to 10 bases. For the CDR3, the DNA is TGCAGTGCTGGAGTGGTGGATGGCTACACCTTC. This gives the protein CSAGVVDGYTF.